The 7 T cell receptor beta chains reported below all come from one sample, sequenced in a study of identical twins (dated by TCRdb to about 2016). Libraries came from 5' RACE. TCRdb shows the sequencer as Illumina HiSeq 2000. TCRdb redid the processing of the public reads, applying fastp at Q25 and MiXCR, and retained in-frame beta chains. Rows merge per CDR3 protein into single entries with the most common DNA and genes. Here the sample has approximately 550,000 distinct CDR3 sequences; approximately 20% occur a single time. About 0.48% of the sample lies in the top ten. The sample was also linked to a second study, of yellow fever vaccine responses in identical twins.

Sequenced sample: CD4+ T cells sorted from blood. These receptors came from a woman aged 18-29 years in good health.

The sample holds a few counts of this clonotype. The V call is TRBV12-3 or TRBV12-4, the J call TRBJ2-5, with 9 bases lining up with TRBD2. CDR3 length: 13 residues. Unmatched junction bases numbered 3, after V lost 6 bases and J lost 4 bases. The chain's CDR3 is CASRKLAGETQYF. The CDR3, as DNA: TGTGCCAGCAGAAAACTAGCGGGAGAGACCCAGTACTTC.

This clonotype has only a few counts. J is TRBJ2-4 and V is TRBV4-1; TRBD1 matches at 9 bases. The CDR3 sequence is 15 residues long. The V and J ends lost 4 bases and 3 bases, in that order; junction bases with no gene match: 4. The V gene's germline CDR1 is MGHRA and CDR2 YSYEKL. The CDR3 sequence: CASSPRTGDKNIQYF. The CDR3 DNA follows: TGCGCCAGCAGCCCCCGGACAGGGGACAAAAACATTCAGTACTTC.

This clonotype was observed a handful of times. This chain connects TRBV5-1 to TRBJ2-1; 7 bases map to TRBD2. After removal of 4 bases from V and 0 bases from J, the junction contained 10 bases not matched to a gene. Per germline, CDR1 SGHRS and CDR2 YFSETQ. The CDR3 runs 17 residues. CDR3: CASSPSGGPSSYNEQFF. CDR3 in DNA: TGCGCCAGCAGCCCGTCGGGGGGACCCAGCTCCTACAATGAGCAGTTCTTC.

This clonotype was seen a handful of times. CDR3 sequence reads: CSASAGVNEKLFF. The CDR3 DNA reads as TGCAGTGCTAGTGCAGGGGTCAATGAAAAACTGTTTTTT. V usage is TRBV20-1 and J usage is TRBJ1-4; a possible D gene is TRBD1 (6 bases). The CDR3 loop spans 13 amino acids. V dropped 3 bases and J dropped 5 bases, with 10 bases sitting between them. In germline, CDR1 is DFQATT, CDR2 SNEGSKA (reference sequence).

A few counts support this clonotype. This chain connects TRBV29-1 to TRBJ2-2; D remains unclear. Per the germline V gene, CDR1 is SQVTM and CDR2 is ANQGSEA. The CDR3 consists of 14 residues. V was cut by 5 bases and J by 1 base, with 11 bases left in between. CDR3 protein: CSVRIGLNTGELFF. Written as DNA, the CDR3 is TGCAGCGTTCGCATTGGGCTGAACACCGGGGAGCTGTTTTTT.

In nucleotides, the CDR3 is TGTGCCAGCAGCTTACGCGGGACTAGCGCCTTGGATGAGCAGTTCTTC. Translated, it gives CASSLRGTSALDEQFF. The J gene is TRBJ2-1, the V gene TRBV7-9; the match to TRBD2 covers 10 bases. The V gene end was trimmed by 2 bases and the J gene end by 8 bases; junction bases not matched to a gene: 9. The V gene's germline CDR1 is SEHNR and CDR2 FQNEAQ (reference sequence). CDR3 length: 16 residues.

The chain carries TRBV12-3 or TRBV12-4 and TRBJ1-2; TRBD1 is a possible D gene (5 bases). Trimming stripped 8 bases from V and 5 bases from J, with 15 bases between. This CDR3 contains 13 residues. CDR3 coding DNA: TGTGCCAGCGGCCGGGCCAGGGTTTATGGCTACACCTTC. Translation: CASGRARVYGYTF.